A single sample gave rise to the 8 T cell receptor beta chains below, sequenced in a study of cytomegalovirus exposure and HLA in healthy donors. Both 60 Vbeta primers and 13 Jbeta primers went into the PCR. TCRdb keeps only in-frame clones here, not all; method: immunoSEQ multiplex PCR. The table lists 110,000 to 150,000 clones, about three quarters of them singletons. Sequenced: PBMCs. These receptors came from a woman aged 25 to 45 in good health and CMV-seronegative.

This chain uses TRBV4-1 with TRBJ2-2; perhaps TRBD1 as D (7 bases). Germline V gene lookup returns CDR1 MGHRA and CDR2 YSYEKL. This CDR3 spans 17 amino acids. V lost 3 bases to trimming and J lost 2 bases, with 16 bases between them. The CDR3 DNA is TGCGCCAGCAGCCACGGAGGGGCAGGGGGTAACACCGGGGAGCTGTTTTTT. It is translated as CASSHGGAGGNTGELFF.

This sequence joins TRBV10-3 and TRBJ1-1, with D perhaps matching TRBD1 (5 bases). The length of the CDR3 is 13 residues. V shed 6 bases and J shed 3 bases, with 11 bases lying between them. The germline gives CDR1 ENHRY, CDR2 SYGVKD. The CDR3 DNA is TGTGCCATCAGCAACGGGGGGTACACTGAAGCTTTCTTT. This gives the protein CAISNGGYTEAFF.

This clone was observed a few times. The chain is built from TRBV6-5 and TRBJ1-6, with D maybe TRBD1 (6 bases). This CDR3 is built from 13 residues. Germline CDR1 reads MNHEY; CDR2 reads SVGAGI. The V end was cut by 4 bases, the J end by 14 bases, with 15 bases between. The CDR3, as DNA: TGTGCCAGCAGTTGGACAGCCTCTGGGTCCCTCCACTTT. Amino acid sequence: CASSWTASGSLHF.

This chain uses TRBV21-1 with TRBJ1-5; TRBD1, the table's D call, lacks a check against the DNA. TRBV21-1 is recorded as a pseudogene. The CDR3 length is 16 residues. The CDR3 DNA reads as TGTGCCAGCAGCAAAGGGGGGCGGCCCTTCAATCAGCCCCAGCATTTT. As protein: CASSKGGRPFNQPQHF.

The count of this clone is one. The V and J genes are TRBV19 and TRBJ1-5, with 10 bases fitting TRBD1. The CDR3 consists of 16 residues. V trimming: 4 bases; J trimming: 3 bases; junction bases outside the gene matches: 6. The germline V gene has CDR1 LNHDA and CDR2 SQIVND (reference sequence). The CDR3 nucleotides are TGTGCCAGTAGTACGGGGACAGGGGTTGCCAATCAGCCCCAGCATTTT. Translation gives CASSTGTGVANQPQHF.

This clone came up a few times. The chain couples TRBV28 to TRBJ2-3, with TRBD2 matching 14 bases. This CDR3 has 21 residues. Trimming cost V 6 bases and J 4 bases; bases outside gene matches: 21. Germline lookup yields CDR1 MDHEN and CDR2 SYDVKM. CDR3 coding DNA: TGTGCCAGCAGGCAAAAGACTAGCGGGAGGGCCAAGTTGATGATTCCAGATACGCAGTATTTT. Protein sequence: CASRQKTSGRAKLMIPDTQYF.

V and J are TRBV11-2 and TRBJ2-5; no clear D gene. The CDR3 spans 13 residues. The V end lost 0 bases, the J end lost 3 bases, and 5 bases lay between the germline ends. Germline CDR1 and CDR2: SGHAT and FQNNGV. CDR3 amino acids: CASSLDGEETQYF. The CDR3 nucleotides read TGTGCCAGCAGCTTAGACGGTGAAGAGACCCAGTACTTC.

The chain couples TRBV29-1 to TRBJ2-7, with D uncertain. The length of the CDR3 is 11 residues. The V gene's germline CDR1 is SQVTM and CDR2 ANQGSEA. Between the trimmed V and J ends, which lost 4 bases and 2 bases, there was a span of 6 bases. Written as DNA, the CDR3 is TGCAGCGTTGCCGTTACCTACGAGCAGTACTTC. Residues: CSVAVTYEQYF.